This passage covers 12 T cell receptor beta chains from one sample sequenced in a study of blood T cell repertoires in COVID-19. The data were produced by immunoSEQ multiplex PCR, yet TCRdb's version contains in-frame clones alone and is incomplete. The table records under 200,000 clones, about 83% of them present only once. The specimen was peripheral blood. All receptors derive from a woman of 80 years or more with acute or convalescent COVID-19.

There are a few counts of this clone. This chain links TRBV19 with TRBJ1-5; D is perhaps TRBD1 (5 bases). CDR3 length: 15 residues. Per germline, CDR1 LNHDA and CDR2 SQIVND (reference sequence). V dropped 1 base and J dropped 0 bases, with 7 bases sitting between them. The CDR3 protein is CASSIGQYSNQPQHF. The CDR3 bases are TGTGCCAGTAGTATAGGACAGTATAGCAATCAGCCCCAGCATTTT.

The V gene is TRBV7-2, the J gene TRBJ1-3, with D perhaps TRBD1 (5 bases). Germline values: CDR1 SGHTA, CDR2 FQGNSA. Trimming took 5 bases from V and 2 from J, leaving 16 bases between them. The CDR3 consists of 16 residues. CDR3 sequence reads: CASSLSRGGTGNTIYF. CDR3 nucleotides: TGTGCCAGCAGCCTCTCTCGGGGGGGTACTGGAAACACCATATATTTT.

This chain joins TRBV19 and TRBJ2-2; 8 bases align to TRBD2. V was pared by 7 bases and J by 4 bases, with 8 bases of the junction left unmatched. This CDR3 is 15 amino acids long. Germline lookup yields CDR1 LNHDA and CDR2 SQIVND (reference sequence). CDR3: CASMGGGGITGELFF. CDR3 sequence (DNA): TGTGCCAGTATGGGCGGCGGGGGGATCACCGGGGAGCTGTTTTTT.

The V call is TRBV5-6, the J call TRBJ2-5; no definite D call. Per germline, CDR1 SGHDT and CDR2 YYEEEE. Trimming shortened V by 2 bases and J by 4 bases, and 6 bases separated the two germline ends. The CDR3 contains 12 residues. The CDR3 protein is CASSLRGETQYF. Written as DNA, the CDR3 is TGTGCCAGCAGCTTACGAGGAGAGACCCAGTACTTC. Supplemented by reference TRBV5-6 and TRBJ2-5, the full variable domain reads DAGVTQSPTHLIKTRGQQVTLRCSPKSGHDTVSWYQQALGQGPQFIFQYYEEEERQRGNFPDRFSGHQFPNYSSELNVNALLLGDSALYLCASSLRGETQYFGPGTRLLVL.

About this clone: Given the absence of the conserved phenylalanine or tryptophan at the CDR3 end, a read error is likely. The DNA is omitted, as the CDR3 cannot be located on it reliably, and the CDR3 follows TCRdb's listing. The gene calls are TRBV21-1 and TRBJ2-3; TRBD2 is the table's D call, not checked against the DNA. TRBV21-1 is marked as a pseudogene. The CDR3 has 11 residues if both end residues are counted. CDR3 residues: CASSNRRPLES.

The chain carries TRBV4-1 and TRBJ2-4, with 16 bases aligning to TRBD2. Germline assignment: CDR1 MGHRA and CDR2 YSYEKL. Trimming took 4 bases from V and 3 from J; bases not matched to a gene: 6. This CDR3 comprises 18 residues. In nucleotides, the CDR3 is TGCGCCAGCAGCCCGGGACTAGCGGGGGGGTTGAGCAAAAACATTCAGTACTTC. Amino acids: CASSPGLAGGLSKNIQYF.

CDR3 amino acids: CASSLGMGQSNYGYTF. In DNA, the CDR3 is TGTGCCAGCAGCTTAGGAATGGGACAGTCTAACTATGGCTACACCTTC. The chain links TRBV7-9 to TRBJ1-2; 7 nucleotides agree with TRBD1. Germline loops: CDR1 SEHNR, CDR2 FQNEAQ (reference sequence). The V gene end was trimmed by 1 base and the J gene end by 0 bases; junction bases not matched to a gene: 5. The CDR3 loop spans 16 amino acids.

The genes are TRBV5-1 and TRBJ2-3; D may be TRBD2 (5 bases). V was cut by 4 bases and J by 3 bases, with 21 bases left in between. CDR1 SGHRS and CDR2 YFSETQ come from the germline V gene. The length of the CDR3 is 17 residues. In DNA form, the CDR3 reads TGCGCCAGCAGCCTGAGGATAAGCGGTCCTGGGACAGATACGCAGTATTTT. Its protein product is CASSLRISGPGTDTQYF.

The chain links TRBV6-5 to TRBJ2-7; D possibly corresponds to TRBD1 (6 bases). V lost 2 bases, J lost 5 bases, and 16 bases lay in between. This CDR3 has 15 residues. Germline lookup yields CDR1 MNHEY and CDR2 SVGAGI. CDR3 residues: CASSYRSGVGNEQYF. The CDR3 bases are TGTGCCAGCAGTTACCGTTCAGGGGTCGGGAACGAGCAGTACTTC.

The V and J genes are TRBV5-4 and TRBJ1-1, with TRBD1 as a possible D gene (6 bases). The CDR3 extends over 15 amino acids. Between the trimmed V and J ends, which lost 4 bases and 3 bases, there was a span of 16 bases. Germline-derived CDR1 and CDR2 are SGHNT and YYREEE (reference sequence). The CDR3 bases are TGTGCCAGCAGCGCACAGGGATGGGCGTACACTGAAGCTTTCTTT. Residues: CASSAQGWAYTEAFF.

J is TRBJ2-7 and V is TRBV6-5; 7 nucleotides line up with TRBD2. The V and J ends lost 4 bases and 0 bases, in that order; junction bases with no gene match: 9. CDR3 length: 16 amino acids. Per germline, CDR1 MNHEY and CDR2 SVGAGI. The CDR3 sequence is CASSFTSSGGSYEQYF. The CDR3, as DNA: TGTGCCAGCAGTTTTACCTCCTCGGGAGGCTCCTACGAGCAGTACTTC.

V usage is TRBV7-2 and J usage is TRBJ2-7; 12 nucleotides align to TRBD2. V was clipped by 1 base and J by 7 bases; unmatched bases: 5. The CDR3 is 15 amino acids. In germline, CDR1 is SGHTA, CDR2 FQGNSA. CDR3 coding DNA: TGTGCCAGCAGCTTAGGACTAGCGGGAGCCGGGGAGCAGTACTTC. Protein sequence: CASSLGLAGAGEQYF.